This T cell receptor (beta chain) was identified during a study of blood T cell repertoires in COVID-19. Study at large: COVID-19 samples from acute and convalescent phases originated in the United States, Italy and Spain. PBMCs, B-cell-depleted T cells, or T cells provided the cDNA or gDNA that made up the material.

Seattle enrolled patients during active infection and tracked them longitudinally. Trimming left V 3 bases short and J 4 bases short, with 13 bases between. Per germline, CDR1 SEHNR and CDR2 FQNEAQ (reference sequence). The CDR3 consists of 15 residues. In the study's own analysis: By means of reference gene primer amplification, nucleated cell counts were estimated. Method: immunoSEQ multiplex PCR; TCRdb's copy keeps in-frame clones and lacks some. V and J calls and clone size are given by that table; D and trimming were obtained from the DNA. There are just over 300,000 clones in the sample; roughly 91% occur only once, and 1.5% to 2% lies in the top ten.

The chain combines TRBV7-9 with TRBJ2-1, with a tentative D call TRBD2 (6 bases). This TCR was recovered from a woman aged 25-40 years with COVID-19, enrolled during active disease. Sequenced material: peripheral blood. CDR3 loop: CASSLSRGVYNEQFF. The CDR3 DNA reads TGTGCCAGCAGCTTGAGTCGCGGGGTATACAATGAGCAGTTCTTC.